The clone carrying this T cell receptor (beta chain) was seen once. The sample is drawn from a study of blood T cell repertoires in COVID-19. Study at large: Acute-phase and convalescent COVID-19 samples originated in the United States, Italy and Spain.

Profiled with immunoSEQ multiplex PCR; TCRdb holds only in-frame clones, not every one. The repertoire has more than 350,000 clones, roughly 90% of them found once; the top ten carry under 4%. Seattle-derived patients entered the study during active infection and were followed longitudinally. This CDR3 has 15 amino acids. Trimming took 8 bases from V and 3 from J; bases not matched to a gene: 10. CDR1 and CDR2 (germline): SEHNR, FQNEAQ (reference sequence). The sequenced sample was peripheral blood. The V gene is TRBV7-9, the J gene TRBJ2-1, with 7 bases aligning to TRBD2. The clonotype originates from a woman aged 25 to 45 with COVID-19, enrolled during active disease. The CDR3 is CASVTLGGYYNEQFF. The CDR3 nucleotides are TGTGCCAGCGTCACCTTGGGAGGGTACTACAATGAGCAGTTCTTC.